A selection of T cell receptor beta chains follows, all from one sample in a study of T cell clones after liver transplantation. Only in-frame clones appear in the TCRdb table, and some are missing; sequencing was by immunoSEQ multiplex PCR. The table has about 51,000 clones, approximately 87% seen once. Sequences were derived from CD8+ T cells from blood, sampled 12 months after liver transplant. The receptor set was obtained from a human patient who received a liver transplant. Some T cells may be the graft donor's. CDR3s include the opening cysteine and the closing phenylalanine or tryptophan. D genes are given only for firm matches. Size values are once, few and many counts, or a class for expanded clones, and some rows have none.

abundance	j_gene	v_gene	d_gene	CDR3aa	CDR3nt
.	TRBJ2-4	TRBV25-1	.	CASSTHVGGNIQYF	TGTGCCAGCAGTACTCATGTAGGTGGAAACATTCAGTACTTC
once	TRBJ1-2	TRBV13	.	CASSLGLGFNYGYTF	TGTGCCAGCAGCTTAGGCCTCGGCTTTAACTATGGCTACACCTTC
once	TRBJ1-1	TRBV29-1	.	CSVDVGEAFF	TGCAGCGTTGATGTAGGGGAAGCTTTCTTT
.	TRBJ2-7	TRBV7-3	.	CASSLGGGLAYEQYF	TGTGCCAGCAGCCTCGGAGGGGGGTTGGCCTACGAGCAGTACTTC
.	TRBJ2-7	TRBV6-1	TRBD2	CATQRGDYEQYF	TGTGCCACCCAACGGGGGGACTACGAGCAGTACTTC
.	TRBJ2-7	TRBV7-2	.	CASSPELAYEQYF	TGTGCCAGCAGCCCGGAGCTTGCCTACGAGCAGTACTTC
few	TRBJ1-5	TRBV15	.	CATSRGTGNYGNQPQHF	TGTGCCACCAGCAGAGGGACGGGCAATTACGGCAATCAGCCCCAGCATTTT
.	TRBJ1-2	TRBV29-1	.	CSVEQGIGANYGYTF	TGCAGCGTTGAACAGGGGATTGGGGCTAACTATGGCTACACCTTC
.	TRBJ1-1	TRBV7-9	TRBD1	CASSPPRGAPTDTEAFF	TGTGCCAGCAGCCCCCCCAGGGGGGCGCCAACGGACACTGAAGCTTTCTTT
.	TRBJ1-5	TRBV7-9	TRBD1	CASSWGAGGPQPQHF	TGTGCCAGCAGCTGGGGTGCAGGGGGCCCCCAGCCCCAGCATTTT
once	TRBJ2-3	TRBV6-4	.	CASSPGYTDTQYF	TGTGCCAGCAGTCCCGGCTACACAGATACGCAGTATTTT
medium-sized	TRBJ1-1	TRBV13	.	CASSLGGGFEAFF	TGTGCCAGCAGCTTAGGTGGGGGGTTTGAAGCTTTCTTT
.	TRBJ2-7	TRBV5-6	TRBD2	CASSAGPGLAGSYEQYF	TGTGCCAGCAGCGCAGGACCGGGACTAGCGGGGTCCTACGAGCAGTACTTC
once	TRBJ1-1	TRBV27	.	CASSLSSGNSLGAFF	TGTGCCAGCAGTTTAAGTTCGGGGAATTCACTAGGAGCTTTCTTT
.	TRBJ2-3	TRBV27	.	CASSLSVPQGGDTDTQYF	TGTGCCAGCAGTTTATCGGTTCCCCAGGGTGGTGACACAGATACGCAGTATTTT
.	TRBJ1-5	TRBV7-9	.	CASIQRGVGNQPQHF	TGTGCCAGCATCCAGCGGGGAGTAGGCAATCAGCCCCAGCATTTT
.	TRBJ2-1	TRBV4-2	.	CASSQETQGWDNEQFF	TGTGCCAGCAGCCAAGAGACCCAGGGATGGGACAATGAGCAGTTCTTC
once	TRBJ2-1	TRBV13	TRBD1	CASTGGTGVAREQFF	TGTGCCAGCACCGGCGGGACAGGGGTCGCCCGTGAGCAGTTCTTC
.	TRBJ2-1	TRBV7-9	.	CASSLRNGGKNSSYNEQFF	TGTGCCAGCAGCCTTCGTAATGGCGGAAAGAATAGCTCCTACAATGAGCAGTTCTTC
.	TRBJ2-7	TRBV19	TRBD2	CASSITSGITYEQYF	TGTGCCAGTAGTATTACTAGCGGGATTACCTACGAGCAGTACTTC
medium-sized	TRBJ2-5	TRBV7-8	.	CASSPDWGGETQYF	TGTGCCAGCAGCCCGGACTGGGGTGGAGAGACCCAGTACTTC
.	TRBJ2-7	TRBV29-1	.	CSVDGPVREQYF	TGCAGCGTTGACGGACCCGTTAGGGAGCAGTACTTC
.	TRBJ2-4	TRBV28	TRBD1	CASSLRTGIAKNIQYF	TGTGCCAGCAGTTTAAGGACAGGCATAGCCAAAAACATTCAGTACTTC
.	TRBJ2-7	TRBV7-9	TRBD2	CASSSGLAGVEQYF	TGTGCCAGCAGCTCGGGACTAGCGGGAGTCGAGCAGTACTTC
.	TRBJ2-3	TRBV6-6	.	CASSYEGAGSDTQYF	TGTGCCAGCAGTTACGAGGGCGCGGGATCAGATACGCAGTATTTT
.	TRBJ1-2	TRBV5-4	TRBD1	CASIPSTGFSDGYTF	TGTGCCAGCATCCCATCGACAGGGTTCAGCGATGGCTACACCTTC
once	TRBJ1-2	TRBV29-1	.	CSVPVAYGYTF	TGCAGCGTTCCAGTCGCCTATGGCTACACCTTC
.	TRBJ2-1	TRBV4-2	TRBD1	CASSPIYRGSHNEQFF	TGTGCCAGCAGCCCGATTTACAGGGGGTCCCACAATGAGCAGTTCTTC
.	TRBJ1-2	TRBV19	.	CASSMTVYGYTF	TGTGCCAGTAGTATGACAGTTTATGGCTACACCTTC
.	TRBJ1-2	TRBV19	.	CASLTGPYGYTF	TGTGCCAGTCTGACAGGACCGTATGGCTACACCTTC
.	TRBJ2-1	TRBV11-2	.	CASSPGVGRIKNEQFF	TGTGCCAGCAGCCCCGGGGTGGGCAGGATTAAGAATGAGCAGTTCTTC
few	TRBJ1-5	TRBV27	.	CASSLFSENQPQHF	TGTGCCAGCAGTTTATTTTCAGAAAATCAGCCCCAGCATTTT
.	TRBJ1-2	TRBV7-6	.	CASSLEVGAYGYTF	TGTGCCAGCAGCTTAGAGGTCGGCGCCTATGGCTACACCTTC
.	TRBJ1-1	TRBV7-9	.	CASSPPGRVLSEAFF	TGTGCCAGCAGCCCTCCGGGGAGGGTATTGTCTGAAGCTTTCTTT
.	TRBJ2-1	TRBV4-1	TRBD2	CASSLQTSGRQDEQFF	TGCGCCAGCAGCCTACAGACTAGCGGGAGACAGGATGAGCAGTTCTTC
.	TRBJ1-3	TRBV7-9	.	CASSFLGGTIYF	TGTGCCAGCAGCTTTCTGGGGGGCACCATATATTTT
.	TRBJ2-2	TRBV28	.	CASSPRLVPGELFF	TGTGCCAGCAGTCCCCGACTAGTGCCAGGGGAGCTGTTTTTT
.	TRBJ1-5	TRBV30	.	CAWSGQRRNSNQPQHF	TGTGCCTGGAGTGGACAGCGCCGAAATAGCAATCAGCCCCAGCATTTT
.	TRBJ2-1	TRBV28	.	CASRPPGVLDEQFF	TGTGCCAGCAGACCTCCCGGGGTACTCGATGAGCAGTTCTTC
.	TRBJ2-5	TRBV29-1	TRBD1	CSVPSFDARDRDHQETQYF	TGCAGCGTTCCCTCATTTGACGCCCGGGACAGGGACCACCAAGAGACCCAGTACTTC
.	TRBJ2-1	TRBV19	.	CASSSHGGTGFNEQFF	TGTGCCAGTAGTTCCCATGGTGGGACTGGGTTCAATGAGCAGTTCTTC
.	TRBJ2-7	TRBV19	.	CASSAQITAYEQYF	TGTGCCAGTAGTGCTCAGATAACGGCCTACGAGCAGTACTTC
.	TRBJ2-1	TRBV6-1	TRBD2	CASSEFSGRADNEQFF	TGTGCCAGCAGTGAGTTTAGCGGGAGGGCCGACAATGAGCAGTTCTTC
.	TRBJ2-5	TRBV5-6	.	CASSGDQETQYF	TGTGCCAGCAGCGGGGACCAAGAGACCCAGTACTTC
.	TRBJ1-1	TRBV10-3	.	CAISEDGTEAFF	TGTGCCATCAGTGAGGATGGCACTGAAGCTTTCTTT
.	TRBJ2-7	TRBV27	TRBD2	CASSPIGGGSSYEQYF	TGTGCCAGCAGTCCGATTGGGGGGGGTAGTTCCTACGAGCAGTACTTC
.	TRBJ2-3	TRBV10-1	.	CASTALDTQYF	TGCGCCAGCACCGCGTTAGATACGCAGTATTTT
.	TRBJ1-5	TRBV19	.	CASLEGRNSNQPQHF	TGTGCCAGTCTGGAGGGGAGGAATAGCAATCAGCCCCAGCATTTT
.	TRBJ1-5	TRBV19	.	CASSIPGVNQPQHF	TGTGCCAGTAGTATACCGGGAGTTAATCAGCCCCAGCATTTT
.	TRBJ2-7	TRBV13	TRBD1	CASSFGRGLYEQYF	TGTGCCAGCAGCTTTGGCAGGGGGCTTTACGAGCAGTACTTC
few	TRBJ1-1	TRBV4-1	.	CASSQEGFGVF	TGCGCCAGCAGCCAAGAAGGCTTCGGCGTCTTT
.	TRBJ2-7	TRBV27	.	CASSLSAEAYEQYF	TGTGCCAGCAGTTTATCGGCGGAGGCCTACGAGCAGTACTTC
.	TRBJ1-5	TRBV19	.	CASSGGDYSNQPQHF	TGTGCCAGTAGTGGCGGCGATTATAGCAATCAGCCCCAGCATTTT
few	TRBJ1-5	TRBV7-9	TRBD1	CASSLGQGDQPQHF	TGTGCCAGCAGCCTGGGACAGGGGGACCAGCCCCAGCATTTT
once	TRBJ2-1	TRBV19	TRBD2	CASRGGTSLWNEQFF	TGTGCCAGTAGGGGAGGGACTAGCCTTTGGAATGAGCAGTTCTTC
once	TRBJ2-1	TRBV11-3	TRBD2	CASSYVAGGPSFF	TGTGCCAGCAGCTACGTAGCGGGAGGGCCATCGTTCTTC
.	TRBJ1-1	TRBV19	TRBD1	CASKDRGNTEAFF	TGTGCCAGTAAGGACAGGGGAAACACTGAAGCTTTCTTT
.	TRBJ2-7	TRBV29-1	.	CSAGVGYEQYF	TGCAGCGCAGGGGTAGGGTACGAGCAGTACTTC
.	TRBJ2-7	TRBV2	.	CASSGTPGEYF	TGTGCCAGCAGTGGAACGCCTGGGGAGTACTTC
.	TRBJ2-6	TRBV12-2	.	CASRDIFSTQSRANVLTF	TGTGCAAGTCGCGATATCTTCTCCACACAAAGTCGGGCCAACGTCCTGACTTTC